The rows below give T cell receptor beta chains drawn from one sample of a study of T cells after yellow fever vaccination. From the 5' RACE reads, TCRdb called clonotypes with MiXCR, one entry per CDR3 protein. The sample includes approximately 510,000 distinct CDR3 sequences, around a fifth of them seen just once. This material consisted of PBMCs, taken approximately 22 days after the first yellow fever vaccination. These receptors came from a man between 18 and 35 years old who received the YFV17D yellow fever vaccine. CDR3s include the opening cysteine and the closing phenylalanine or tryptophan. D genes are given only for firm matches. Expanded clones are given a class, and other clones once, few, many or no size at all.

clone_size j_call d_call v_call cdr3_nt cdr3_aa
. TRBJ1-2 . TRBV10-3 TGTGCCACACAGGGCCCCCAGGGGTATGGCTACACCTTC CATQGPQGYGYTF
. TRBJ2-3 TRBD2 TRBV5-4 TGTGCCAGCAGCTTGGGGCTAGCGGGGGCCTTCAAGGATACGCAGTATTTT CASSLGLAGAFKDTQYF
. TRBJ2-3 . TRBV4-3 TGCGCCAGCAGCCATCTCCCGGTAGGGGATACGCAGTATTTT CASSHLPVGDTQYF
few TRBJ2-7 . TRBV1 TGCACCAGCAGCCAACCTATGTCCTACGAGCAGTACTTC CTSSQPMSYEQYF
. TRBJ2-7 TRBD2 TRBV7-9 TGTGCCAGCAGCTCTCTGCGGGGGGGTTCCTACGAGCAGTACTTC CASSSLRGGSYEQYF
few TRBJ2-2 . TRBV10-3 TGTGCCATCAGGGACTCTTGGGCCGGGGAGCTGTTTTTT CAIRDSWAGELFF
. TRBJ2-5 . TRBV25-1 TGTGCCAGCAGTGAGTCCCTGGAGACCCAGTACTTC CASSESLETQYF
. TRBJ2-1 TRBD2 TRBV15 TGTGCCACCAGCAGAGGACTAGCGGGGGAATACAATGAGCAGTTCTTC CATSRGLAGEYNEQFF
. TRBJ2-7 TRBD2 TRBV7-8 TGTGCCAGCAGCTTATTGGGCCAACTAGCGGGGAACAACGAGCAGTACTTC CASSLLGQLAGNNEQYF
few TRBJ2-3 . TRBV7-2 TGTGCCAGCAGCCAGTGGAGGGGTAGCACAGATACGCAGTATTTT CASSQWRGSTDTQYF
. TRBJ2-1 TRBD2 TRBV5-6 TGTGCCAGCAGCTTGTTGGGGACTAGCGGTTACAATGAGCAGTTCTTC CASSLLGTSGYNEQFF
. TRBJ1-2 TRBD1 TRBV5-4 TGTGCCAGCAGCACACAGGGGGCCGATGGCTACACCTTC CASSTQGADGYTF
few TRBJ2-2 TRBD1 TRBV30 TGTGCCTGGAGTTCAGGACAGGGGGCCGGGGAGCTGTTTTTT CAWSSGQGAGELFF
few TRBJ1-4 . TRBV7-6 TGTGCCAGCAGCTTAGGGACCTACCCCGAAAAACTGTTTTTT CASSLGTYPEKLFF
. TRBJ2-5 . TRBV27 TGTGCCAGCAGTTTATCGATCGGGGGCGCGGGGGAGACCCAGTACTTC CASSLSIGGAGETQYF
few TRBJ2-3 TRBD2 TRBV7-9 TGTGCCAGCAGCTCCGGGACTAGCGGTGATACGCAGTATTTT CASSSGTSGDTQYF
. TRBJ2-4 . TRBV11-1 TGTGCCAGCAGCCCAGACCGATTCGGGCCGGGGTTAGCCAAAAACATTCAGTACTTC CASSPDRFGPGLAKNIQYF
few TRBJ1-2 . TRBV6-2/TRBV6-3 TGTGCCAGCAGTAGAGAACCAGGGGTCGGCTATGGCTACACCTTC CASSREPGVGYGYTF
few TRBJ1-2 . TRBV7-2 TGTGCCAGCAGCCCCCCCAACTATGGCTACACCTTC CASSPPNYGYTF
. TRBJ1-1 . TRBV7-9 TGTGCCAGCAGCCCCCCTAGGGGGGCGACTGAAGCTTTCTTT CASSPPRGATEAFF
. TRBJ2-1 . TRBV7-9 TGTGCCAGCAGCTCCGGACCACCCTACAATGAGCAGTTCTTC CASSSGPPYNEQFF
. TRBJ2-3 TRBD2 TRBV19 TGTGCCAGTATGGTAGCGGGGGGTCGCCGTACGCAGTATTTT CASMVAGGRRTQYF
few TRBJ1-3 . TRBV12-3/TRBV12-4 TGTGCCAGCAGCCTAGGGACAACTGGAAACACCATATATTTT CASSLGTTGNTIYF
many TRBJ2-7 . TRBV7-9 TGTGCCAGCAGCTGGAGGGGTGAGCAGTACTTC CASSWRGEQYF
few TRBJ1-6 . TRBV7-2 TGTGCCAGCAGCTCCTCCGGGGGGAATTCACCCCTCCACTTT CASSSSGGNSPLHF
few TRBJ2-7 . TRBV2 TGTGCCAGCAGCGGGGATAGCTTCTCCTACGAGCAGTACTTC CASSGDSFSYEQYF
. TRBJ2-2 . TRBV7-3 TGTGCCAGCAGCTTCCACAGGGATACCGGGGAGCTGTTTTTT CASSFHRDTGELFF
many TRBJ2-1 TRBD2 TRBV6-2/TRBV6-3 TGTGCCAGCAGTTACTTGCGGGGGGACTCCTACAATGAGCAGTTCTTC CASSYLRGDSYNEQFF
. TRBJ1-5 . TRBV4-1 TGCGCCAGCAGCCGGGGGGAGACCAATCAGCCCCAGCATTTT CASSRGETNQPQHF
few TRBJ2-3 TRBD1 TRBV5-6 TGTGCCAGCACCCTCGAACAGGGGGCGACAGATACGCAGTATTTT CASTLEQGATDTQYF
. TRBJ2-1 TRBD1 TRBV13 TGTGCCAGCAGCTTACCGGGACAGGATCTCCTTGAGCAGTTCTTC CASSLPGQDLLEQFF
few TRBJ2-2 TRBD2 TRBV5-4 TGTGCCAGCAGCCGTCTAGCGGGGGGGCACACCGGGGAGCTGTTTTTT CASSRLAGGHTGELFF
. TRBJ2-1 TRBD1 TRBV7-9 TGTGCCAGCATCGACAGGGGAGTCTACAATGAGCAGTTCTTC CASIDRGVYNEQFF
. TRBJ2-7 TRBD1 TRBV4-3 TGCGCCAGCAGCCAAATGACAGGGCTATCCTACGAGCAGTACTTC CASSQMTGLSYEQYF
. TRBJ2-2 . TRBV5-1 TGCGCCAGCAGCTTGGCCGTAGGGTACAGCACCGGGGAGCTGTTTTTT CASSLAVGYSTGELFF
. TRBJ2-5 TRBD2 TRBV6-5 TGTGCCAGCAGTTACGGGGTGGGCGGGGGGCAGCAAGAGACCCAGTACTTC CASSYGVGGGQQETQYF
. TRBJ1-2 . TRBV10-3 TGTGCCATCAGTGAGTCCTGGGGGCCTAACTATGGCTACACCTTC CAISESWGPNYGYTF
. TRBJ2-3 TRBD2 TRBV24-1 TGTGCCACCAGTAGGGCAAGCGGGGGCACAGATACGCAGTATTTT CATSRASGGTDTQYF
few TRBJ2-1 . TRBV9 TGTGCCAGCAGCGTGGGGTATTACAATGAGCAGTTCTTC CASSVGYYNEQFF
. TRBJ2-7 . TRBV20-1 TGCAGTGCCCAGGGGAGGGGAAGCTCCTACGAGCAGTACTTC CSAQGRGSSYEQYF
. TRBJ2-5 TRBD2 TRBV7-2 TGTGCCAGCAGCCCAGGGGTAGCGGGGGGGCAAGAGACCCAGTACTTC CASSPGVAGGQETQYF
few TRBJ2-2 TRBD1 TRBV14 TGTGCCAGCAGGTACAGGGGATCCACCGGGGAGCTGTTTTTT CASRYRGSTGELFF
few TRBJ1-2 TRBD1 TRBV5-4 TGTGCCAGCAGCTTGGGCGGGACAGATAACTATGGCTACACCTTC CASSLGGTDNYGYTF
many TRBJ1-5 . TRBV7-2 TGTGCCAGCAGCTCGCTAGGGCATCAGCCCCAGCATTTT CASSSLGHQPQHF
. TRBJ2-2 . TRBV24-1 TGTGCCACCCTCGACACGAACACCGGGGAGCTGTTTTTT CATLDTNTGELFF
. TRBJ2-2 . TRBV5-4 TGTGCCAGCAGCTTGGTACCAGGGTCCGGGGAGCTGTTTTTT CASSLVPGSGELFF
few TRBJ2-3 . TRBV6-2/TRBV6-3 TGTGCCAGCAGCTCAGGGACCCATCGTCCAGATACGCAGTATTTT CASSSGTHRPDTQYF
. TRBJ2-3 . TRBV2 TGTGCCAGCACCCCCCTAAGGGGGAGCACAGATACGCAGTATTTT CASTPLRGSTDTQYF
few TRBJ2-7 TRBD1 TRBV29-1 TGCAGCGCCGCCCTGTCGACAGGGGGCGAGCAGTACTTC CSAALSTGGEQYF
few TRBJ2-1 . TRBV7-2 TGTGCCAGCAGCCCCGGAGGAGGACCCAATGAGCAGTTCTTC CASSPGGGPNEQFF
few TRBJ2-1 . TRBV4-1 TGCGCCAGCAGCTCACCTTCCAACAGGCCCTACAATGAGCAGTTCTTC CASSSPSNRPYNEQFF
. TRBJ1-1 . TRBV20-1 TGCAGTGCTAGTTCCCCCGTTTTGGGGGGCACTGAAGCTTTCTTT CSASSPVLGGTEAFF
. TRBJ2-5 . TRBV5-4 TGTGCCAGCAGCTTAGCAGGCAGCCGAGAGACCCAGTACTTC CASSLAGSRETQYF
. TRBJ2-6 . TRBV7-8 TGTGCCAGCAGCGCTCTACCGGTGTCTGGGGCCAACGTCCTGACTTTC CASSALPVSGANVLTF
few TRBJ2-7 . TRBV30 TGTGCCTGGGCCCTTGGGCAGGGCGCCTACGAGCAGTACTTC CAWALGQGAYEQYF
. TRBJ2-1 . TRBV29-1 TGCAGCATGGACGGACGCTCCTACAATGAGCAGTTCTTC CSMDGRSYNEQFF
few TRBJ2-1 . TRBV20-1 TGCAGTGCTAGAGAGTCCATGATGAGGAGGAATGAGCAGTTCTTC CSARESMMRRNEQFF
. TRBJ1-2 TRBD1 TRBV9 TGTGCCAGCAGCTCCATAACAGGGGACTATGGCTACACCTTC CASSSITGDYGYTF
few TRBJ2-5 . TRBV12-3/TRBV12-4 TGTGCCAGCAACCTGGTTGGCCAAGAGACCCAGTACTTC CASNLVGQETQYF